Below are 3 T cell receptor beta chains sequenced from a single sample in a study of blood T cell repertoires in COVID-19. Data came from immunoSEQ multiplex PCR; TCRdb stores just in-frame clones and leaves some out. The sample carries approximately 200,000 clones, around 88% recorded once. Input material: PBMCs or T cells enriched from blood (not recorded which). The origin of the receptors is a woman between 25 and 40 years old who had been exposed to COVID-19.

The chain joins TRBV7-9 to TRBJ1-2; D is unresolved. Trimming removed 2 bases at V and 5 bases at J, with 12 bases between. Germline CDR1 and CDR2: SEHNR and FQNEAQ (reference sequence). The CDR3 runs 14 residues. The CDR3 bases are TGTGCCAGCAGCTTAACGCCACACCATTATGGCTACACCTTC. Encoded protein: CASSLTPHHYGYTF. The full variable domain, completed using reference TRBV7-9 and TRBJ1-2, is DTGVSQNPRHKITKRGQNVTFRCDPISEHNRLYWYRQTLGQGPEFLTYFQNEAQLEKSRLLSDRFSAERPKGSFSTLEIQRTEQGDSAMYLCASSLTPHHYGYTFGSGTRLTVV.

The rearrangement uses TRBV27 and TRBJ1-2; possible D gene TRBD1, 6 bases. The CDR3 loop spans 13 amino acids. The germline V and J ends were trimmed by 6 bases and 7 bases, with 15 bases remaining between them. Germline assignment: CDR1 MNHEY and CDR2 SMNVEV (reference sequence). Written as DNA, the CDR3 is TGTGCCAGCAGCGTCACAGGGATAGGTGGCTACACCTTC. Its translation: CASSVTGIGGYTF.

The chain recombines TRBV3-1 (or the pseudogene TRBV3-2) with TRBJ1-2; D is perhaps TRBD1 (6 bases). Germline loops: CDR1 LGHDT, CDR2 YNNKEL (reference sequence). The CDR3 extends over 16 amino acids. The V end lost 5 bases, the J end lost 6 bases, and 22 bases lay between the germline ends. Written as DNA, the CDR3 is TGTGCCAGCAGCTCAAGCGACACAGGGTGGGTTCATGGCTACACCTTC. This translates into CASSSSDTGWVHGYTF.